The 25 T cell receptor beta chains below come from one sample, sequenced in a study of T cell responses to AZD1222 COVID-19 vaccine. The protocol was immunoSEQ multiplex PCR, while the TCRdb copy is restricted to in-frame clones and leaves out a portion. The sample holds fewer than 120,000 clones, about 87% seen once. The starting material was peripheral blood, obtained on day 0 of AZD1222 vaccination. The receptors originated from an adult in good health.

The chain carries TRBV18 and TRBJ1-3; TRBD1 agrees at 7 bases. V trimming: 3 bases; J trimming: 1 base; junction bases outside the gene matches: 9. Germline V gene data show CDR1 as KGHSH and CDR2 as LQKENI. CDR3 length: 17 amino acids. The CDR3 DNA is TGTGCCAGCTCACCTCGAATACAGGGGCCTTCTGGAAACACCATATATTTT. Its translation: CASSPRIQGPSGNTIYF.

The chain employs TRBV7-9 and TRBJ2-7; no clear D gene. V gave up 1 base and J gave up 7 bases, with 14 bases separating them. CDR3 length equals 14 residues. Germline CDR1 is SEHNR and CDR2 is FQNEAQ (reference sequence). In DNA, the CDR3 is TGTGCCAGCAGCTTAGGTAGTAGGGTGGGGGAGCAGTACTTC. This codes for CASSLGSRVGEQYF.

J is TRBJ2-5 and V is TRBV18; 11 bases match TRBD2. The junction had 8 bases not matched to a gene; V was cut back by 9 bases and J by 5 bases. Per the germline V gene, CDR1 is KGHSH and CDR2 is LQKENI. This CDR3 is 14 amino acids long. In nucleotides, the CDR3 is TGTGCCAGTAGAGGGACTAGCGGTCAGGAGACCCAGTACTTC. Amino acid sequence: CASRGTSGQETQYF.

The CDR3 loop reads CASRRQSNQPQHF. In DNA form, the CDR3 reads TGTGCCAGCAGGAGACAGAGCAATCAGCCCCAGCATTTT. J is TRBJ1-5 and V is TRBV6-5, with a tentative D call TRBD1 (5 bases). CDR1 and CDR2 (germline): MNHEY, SVGAGI. Trimming stripped 6 bases from V and 1 base from J, with 7 bases between. The CDR3 covers 13 residues.

The chain has TRBV19 and TRBJ1-1; D gene ambiguous. Germline values: CDR1 LNHDA, CDR2 SQIVND (reference sequence). CDR3 length: 14 residues. The V and J ends lost 6 bases and 4 bases respectively, with 15 bases between them. The CDR3 spells CASRTDSWGTEAFF. The CDR3 DNA is TGTGCCAGTAGGACCGACTCGTGGGGCACTGAAGCTTTCTTT.

The gene calls are TRBV3-1 (or the pseudogene TRBV3-2) and TRBJ1-1; possibly TRBD1 for D (5 bases). V was cut by 4 bases and J by 9 bases, with 15 bases left in between. The CDR3 is made up of 13 amino acids. CDR1 is LGHDT, CDR2 YNNKEL, per germline (reference sequence). The CDR3 nucleotides are TGTGCCAGCAGCCCTGGGACGGATCGTAAAGCTTTCTTT. It codes for CASSPGTDRKAFF.

This sequence joins TRBV6-5 and TRBJ1-1, with 11 nucleotides matching TRBD1. Trimming cost V 9 bases and J 4 bases; bases outside gene matches: 4. Germline CDR1 and CDR2: MNHEY and SVGAGI. The CDR3 extends over 13 amino acids. The CDR3 nucleotides read TGTGCCAGTTGGACAGGGGGCTTCACTGAAGCTTTCTTT. Translated: CASWTGGFTEAFF.

The chain combines TRBV6-1 with TRBJ2-7; tentative D call: TRBD1 (6 bases). The germline gives CDR1 MNHNS, CDR2 SASEGT. V lost 3 bases and J lost 0, with 9 bases in between. The CDR3 covers 14 residues. The DNA of the CDR3 is TGTGCCAGCAGTGACGGACAGCTCTCCTACGAGCAGTACTTC. It specifies CASSDGQLSYEQYF.

The rearrangement joins TRBV24-1 to TRBJ2-7; D is possibly TRBD1 (6 bases). This CDR3 is 12 amino acids long. CDR1 and CDR2 (germline): KGHDR, SFDVKD. V dropped 2 bases and J dropped 7 bases, with 8 bases sitting between them. The CDR3, as DNA: TGTGCCACCAGTGATTCACAGGGAGAGCAGTACTTC. The encoded protein is CATSDSQGEQYF.

V usage is TRBV27 and J usage is TRBJ1-2; no clear D gene. Trimming removed 4 bases from V and 0 bases from J, with 6 bases in between. CDR1 is MNHEY, CDR2 SMNVEV, per germline (reference sequence). The CDR3 extends over 13 amino acids. CDR3 sequence (DNA): TGTGCCAGCAGTTCCCTGACTAACTATGGCTACACCTTC. Its translation is CASSSLTNYGYTF.

The table lists this clone with a count of one. The chain is built from TRBV18 and TRBJ1-1; D is unclear. This CDR3 is 16 amino acids long. Trimming shortened V by 2 bases and J by 0 bases, and 13 bases separated the two germline ends. Germline values: CDR1 KGHSH, CDR2 LQKENI. The CDR3, as DNA: TGTGCCAGCTCACCAGGGAGGTCACCTATGAACACTGAAGCTTTCTTT. Protein sequence: CASSPGRSPMNTEAFF.

The chain joins TRBV11-2 to TRBJ2-7; no clear D. Between the trimmed V and J ends, which lost 3 bases and 2 bases, there was a span of 11 bases. This CDR3 is built from 14 residues. The V gene's germline CDR1 is SGHAT and CDR2 FQNNGV. Here the CDR3 reads CASSFEVTAYEQYF. The CDR3, as DNA: TGTGCCAGCAGCTTCGAGGTCACCGCCTACGAGCAGTACTTC.

This CDR3 reads CASSLEAHEGSPQHF. The CDR3 DNA reads TGCGCCAGCAGCTTGGAAGCCCATGAAGGGAGTCCCCAGCATTTT. The chain couples TRBV5-1 to TRBJ1-5; D unresolved. Germline V lookup: CDR1 SGHRS, CDR2 YFSETQ. The ends were cut back, 0 bases at V and 10 bases at J, with 17 bases in the middle. The CDR3 has 15 amino acids.

The V call is TRBV5-4, the J call TRBJ2-7; perhaps TRBD2 as D (6 bases). Germline V lookup: CDR1 SGHNT, CDR2 YYREEE (reference sequence). This CDR3 contains 14 residues. Between the trimmed V and J ends, which lost 0 bases and 5 bases, there was a span of 12 bases. The CDR3 region is CASSLGREVDEQYF. The DNA of the CDR3 is TGTGCCAGCAGCTTGGGGAGGGAAGTTGACGAGCAGTACTTC. Complete variable domain (other parts from reference TRBV5-4 and TRBJ2-7): ETGVTQSPTHLIKTRGQQVTLRCSSQSGHNTVSWYQQALGQGPQFIFQYYREEENGRGNFPPRFSGLQFPNYSSELNVNALELDDSALYLCASSLGREVDEQYFGPGTRLTVT.

This clone appeared a few times. The CDR3 spells CASTVLAGSYNEQFF. Here the CDR3 DNA reads TGCGCCAGCACTGTACTAGCGGGAAGTTACAATGAGCAGTTCTTC. V is TRBV5-1 and J is TRBJ2-1; 10 positions agree with TRBD2. Germline V gene data show CDR1 as SGHRS and CDR2 as YFSETQ. The CDR3 sequence is 15 residues long. V lost 6 bases to trimming and J lost 4 bases; unmatched junction nucleotides: 7.

The chain joins TRBV7-9 to TRBJ2-1; 7 bases fit TRBD2. The CDR3 is 15 amino acids. J was trimmed by 9 bases and V by 5 bases; bases with no gene match: 13. The germline V gene has CDR1 SEHNR and CDR2 FQNEAQ (reference sequence). The CDR3 DNA follows: TGTGCCAGCAGCCCCCCCCGCGGGAGTGCACGTGAGCAGTTCTTC. This gives the protein CASSPPRGSAREQFF.

This rearrangement joins TRBV6-1 to TRBJ1-5; D is unclear. Trimming took 4 bases from V and 15 from J, leaving 19 bases between them. Per the germline V gene, CDR1 is MNHNS and CDR2 is SASEGT. The CDR3 length is 13 residues. CDR3 DNA: TGTGCCAGCAGTGGGCAGCCGGATCCAGGCGCGCATTTT. Translating gives CASSGQPDPGAHF.

The chain links TRBV5-1 to TRBJ2-2; the match to TRBD1 covers 10 bases. V shed 0 bases, J shed 0 bases, and the junction held 11 bases outside the gene matches. The CDR3 covers 20 residues. Germline assignment: CDR1 SGHRS and CDR2 YFSETQ. As DNA, the CDR3 is TGCGCCAGCAGCTTGGCTGTTTGGACAGGGGGGTTAGCGAACACCGGGGAGCTGTTTTTT. Its translation is CASSLAVWTGGLANTGELFF.

DNA for the CDR3: TGCGCCAGCAGCAAATACGAGACAGCTACCTCCTACGAGCAGTACTTC. Translating it yields CASSKYETATSYEQYF. This chain links TRBV4-1 with TRBJ2-7; D is possibly TRBD1 (5 bases). Trimming pared 5 bases from V and 0 bases from J, leaving 17 bases between. CDR3 length: 16 residues. Per the germline V gene, CDR1 is MGHRA and CDR2 is YSYEKL.

The chain links TRBV5-1 to TRBJ1-1, with D tentatively TRBD1 (5 bases). Trimming pared 5 bases from V and 2 bases from J, leaving 10 bases between. Germline CDR1 reads SGHRS; CDR2 reads YFSETQ. The CDR3 is made up of 13 amino acids. The CDR3 is CASSEGLNTEAFF. CDR3 DNA: TGCGCCAGCAGTGAGGGGTTAAACACTGAAGCTTTCTTT.

V is TRBV27 and J is TRBJ2-7, with D possibly TRBD1 on 5 matching bases. Trimming left V 5 bases short and J 9 bases short, with 17 bases between. The CDR3 length is 13 residues. Germline V lookup: CDR1 MNHEY, CDR2 SMNVEV (reference sequence). CDR3 nucleotides: TGTGCCAGCAGTATTGGGGCGGCTCAACGGCAGTACTTC. Encoded protein: CASSIGAAQRQYF.

There are a few counts of this clone. The CDR3 nucleotides read TGCGCCAGCAGCTTTGCGGGAAACTTGAACACTGAAGCTTTCTTT. This gives the protein CASSFAGNLNTEAFF. This chain connects TRBV5-1 to TRBJ1-1; D gene ambiguous. Germline V CDR1 and CDR2: SGHRS, YFSETQ. The CDR3 has 15 residues. The ends were cut back, 2 bases at V and 0 bases at J, with 11 bases in the middle.

This clone has just one count. V and J are TRBV5-4 and TRBJ1-2; D is ambiguous. Trimming removed 1 base at V and 2 bases at J, with 6 bases between. Germline V lookup: CDR1 SGHNT, CDR2 YYREEE (reference sequence). The CDR3 loop spans 13 amino acids. Written as DNA, the CDR3 is TGTGCCAGCAGCTTGACTCAGAACTATGGCTACACCTTC. Residues: CASSLTQNYGYTF.

This clone was detected only once. The chain joins TRBV14 to TRBJ2-1; the match to TRBD2 covers 11 bases. The CDR3 contains 15 residues. Per germline, CDR1 SGHDN and CDR2 FVKESK. V shed 4 bases, J shed 7 bases, and the junction held 6 bases outside the gene matches. CDR3 loop: CASSRTSGSRNEQFF. CDR3 DNA sequence: TGTGCCAGCAGCCGAACTAGCGGGAGTCGGAATGAGCAGTTCTTC.

V gene TRBV6-5 combines with J gene TRBJ1-2; the match to TRBD1 covers 9 bases. With 5 bases clipped from V and 4 bases from J, the junction kept 5 bases outside the gene matches. Looked up from germline, CDR1 is MNHEY and CDR2 is SVGAGI. The CDR3 is 14 residues long. In nucleotides, the CDR3 is TGTGCCAGCAGTCTCGGGGACAGGGTCTATGGCTACACCTTC. This translates into CASSLGDRVYGYTF.